This entry concerns a single TCR beta chain. Its antigen is as yet unknown. The data were taken from a study of T-cell reconstitution after alpha-beta-depleted transplantation in children. For TCRbeta, the library was prepared with unique molecular identifiers. TCRdb analysed the PCR reads with MiXCR anew, one entry per CDR3 protein. The sample carries roughly 790,000 distinct CDR3 sequences, approximately 15% recorded once. Study-wide findings and caveats: T cells produced anew were the main source of T-cell counts and diversity one year after transplant. After transplant, at about two months, alpha-beta T cells were reportedly derived from several hundred expanded graft clones. The origin of high day-60 TCRbeta diversity in some patients lay in surviving recipient T cells and thymic progenitors.

The CDR3 length is 16 residues. Germline V gene data show CDR1 as SGHRS and CDR2 as YFSETQ. V was shortened by 1 base and J by 1 base, with 12 bases between the two germline ends. Here the sequenced sample was PBMCs, mostly from graft donor cells, taken 360 days after TCRalphabeta/CD19-depleted stem cell transplant. The receptor was derived from a male patient younger than 18 who had a stem cell transplant for acute lymphoblastic leukemia, so the T cells may come from the graft donor. The V gene is TRBV5-1, the J gene TRBJ2-4; D perhaps matches TRBD2 (6 bases). CDR3 DNA: TGCGCCAGCAGCTTGTTAACTAGCCGGGCCAAAAACATTCAGTACTTC. Its protein product is CASSLLTSRAKNIQYF.